These 26 T cell receptor beta chains came from one sample sequenced in a study of cytomegalovirus exposure and HLA in healthy donors. PCR primers comprised 60 Vbeta and 13 Jbeta primers. Assay used: immunoSEQ multiplex PCR; TCRdb lists only in-frame clones, some missing. The sample yields around 160,000 clones, about four fifths seen once. Sequences were obtained from PBMCs. All receptors derive from a male donor in good health and CMV-seropositive.

A remark on this clone: Germline and junction disagree at one end, which may indicate a read error. The chain combines TRBV5-1 with TRBJ2-2; 9 bases map to TRBD1. CDR1 and CDR2 (germline): SGHRS, YFSETQ. The CDR3 length is 16 residues. The CDR3: CASSLGTTGGTGELFF. Written as DNA, the CDR3 is TGCGCCAGCAGTTTGGGAACGACAGGGGGAACCGGGGAGCTGTTTTTT.

The chain has TRBV19 and TRBJ2-5; a weak D match, TRBD2 (7 bases). The CDR3 extends over 16 amino acids. Germline V gene lookup returns CDR1 LNHDA and CDR2 SQIVND (reference sequence). Trimming removed 10 bases from V and 5 bases from J, with 26 bases in between. CDR3 region: CATSRKGGGDGETQYF. CDR3 nucleotides: TGTGCCACCTCCCGGAAGGGGGGGGGAGACGGGGAGACCCAGTACTTC. Drawing the rest from reference TRBV19 and TRBJ2-5, the complete variable domain is DGGITQSPKYLFRKEGQNVTLSCEQNLNHDAMYWYRQDPGQGLRLIYYSQIVNDFQKGDIAEGYSVSREKKESFPLTVTSAQKNPTAFYLCATSRKGGGDGETQYFGPGTRLLVL.

This chain joins TRBV28 and TRBJ2-3, with 9 bases fitting TRBD2. The trim removed 4 bases at V and 5 bases at J, leaving 4 bases unmatched. Germline V gives CDR1 MDHEN, CDR2 SYDVKM. This CDR3 contains 14 residues. The CDR3 sequence: CASSSAGGVDTQYF. The CDR3 DNA is TGTGCCAGCAGTTCGGCGGGAGGGGTAGATACGCAGTATTTT.

This clone was observed a few times. The CDR3 sequence is CASSSLYEWKNIQYF. CDR3 in DNA: TGTGCCAGCAGTTCCCTGTACGAGTGGAAAAACATTCAGTACTTC. The chain joins TRBV28 to TRBJ2-4; no reliable D call. Germline CDR1 and CDR2: MDHEN and SYDVKM. V was trimmed by 4 bases and J by 4 bases, leaving 14 bases between them. The CDR3 length is 15 residues.

The J gene is TRBJ1-2, the V gene TRBV30, with 8 bases aligning to TRBD1. The CDR3 contains 16 residues. Trimming removed 0 bases from V and 2 bases from J; junction bases left unmatched: 8. Germline-derived CDR1 and CDR2 are GTSNPN and SVGIG (reference sequence). In nucleotides, the CDR3 is TGTGCCTGGAGTGTAGGGCAGGGGGCAATGAACTATGGCTACACCTTC. It specifies CAWSVGQGAMNYGYTF.

The rearrangement joins TRBV5-5 to TRBJ1-5; unclear D gene. The length of the CDR3 is 13 residues. Deletions cut 0 bases from V and 11 bases from J, with 12 bases between. The germline V gene encodes CDR1 SGHKS and CDR2 YYEKEE (reference sequence). CDR3 coding DNA: TGTGCCAGCAGCTTGGACACCCCACGGGCCCAGCATTTT. Translation: CASSLDTPRAQHF.

This clone was counted once. CDR3 sequence reads: CASSQDPRSPLHF. CDR3 DNA: TGTGCCAGCAGCCAAGATCCCAGGTCACCCCTCCACTTT. The chain is built from TRBV14 and TRBJ1-6; D call uncertain. The CDR3 has 13 amino acids. Germline values: CDR1 SGHDN, CDR2 FVKESK. With 0 bases removed from V and 10 bases from J, the gap between germline ends came to 7 bases.

The genes are TRBV18 and TRBJ1-2; 7 positions match TRBD1. Germline values: CDR1 KGHSH, CDR2 LQKENI. Trimming took 7 bases from V and 1 from J; bases not matched to a gene: 12. The CDR3 spans 16 residues. CDR3 protein: CASFGSGQNINYGYTF. The CDR3 DNA reads TGTGCCAGCTTTGGTTCGGGACAGAACATTAACTATGGCTACACCTTC.

The rearrangement links TRBV16 to TRBJ2-7; tentative D call: TRBD2 (7 bases). Germline V lookup: CDR1 KGHSY, CDR2 FQNENV. The CDR3 sequence is 13 residues long. Trimming shortened V by 2 bases and J by 6 bases, and 11 bases separated the two germline ends. CDR3: CASSQRGGSEQYF. The CDR3 nucleotides are TGTGCCAGCAGCCAAAGGGGGGGAAGCGAGCAGTACTTC. The entire variable domain, with the rest obtained from reference TRBV16 and TRBJ2-7, is as follows: GEEVAQTPKHLVRGEGQKAKLYCAPIKGHSYVFWYQQVLKNEFKFLISFQNENVFDETGMPKERFSAKCLPNSPCSLEIQATKLEDSAVYFCASSQRGGSEQYFGPGTRLTVT.

The V call is TRBV30, the J call TRBJ2-7; no definite D call. The CDR3 length is 12 residues. Germline-derived CDR1 and CDR2 are GTSNPN and SVGIG (reference sequence). V was trimmed by 4 bases and J by 2 bases, leaving 9 bases between them. CDR3 sequence reads: CAWTSGPYEQYF. The DNA for the CDR3 is TGTGCCTGGACCAGTGGTCCCTACGAGCAGTACTTC.

The chain has TRBV7-7 and TRBJ2-1; TRBD2 matches at 9 bases. The CDR3 covers 16 residues. V lost 1 base, J lost 1 base, and 2 bases stayed unmatched. CDR1 and CDR2 (germline): SSHAT, FNYEAQ (reference sequence). The CDR3 nucleotides read TGTGCCAGCAGCTTAGGACTAGCGGAGTCCTACAATGAGCAGTTCTTC. It specifies CASSLGLAESYNEQFF.

The chain links TRBV9 to TRBJ2-3; 8 bases are a match to TRBD2. The CDR3 loop spans 15 amino acids. Germline trimming cut 4 bases from V and 5 bases from J; bases unmatched to any gene: 9. The germline V gene has CDR1 SGDLS and CDR2 YYNGEE. The CDR3 DNA is TGTGCCAGCAGCCCGAGCGGGAGTCGCATAGATACGCAGTATTTT. Protein sequence: CASSPSGSRIDTQYF. Complete variable domain (other parts from reference TRBV9 and TRBJ2-3): DSGVTQTPKHLITATGQRVTLRCSPRSGDLSVYWYQQSLDQGLQFLIQYYNGEERAKGNILERFSAQQFPDLHSELNLSSLELGDSALYFCASSPSGSRIDTQYFGPGTRLTVL.

This chain uses TRBV28 with TRBJ1-2; 7 bases line up with TRBD1. Trimming removed 4 bases from V and 5 bases from J; junction bases left unmatched: 7. Germline V gene data show CDR1 as MDHEN and CDR2 as SYDVKM. The CDR3 contains 14 residues. For the CDR3, the DNA is TGTGCCAGCAGTTCGACAGACAGGGTATATGGCTACACCTTC. It codes for CASSSTDRVYGYTF.

This clone was seen just once. The chain's CDR3 is CAWSVLDRDYYEAFF. CDR3 DNA: TGTGCCTGGAGTGTACTGGACAGGGATTACTATGAAGCTTTCTTT. The rearrangement uses TRBV30 and TRBJ1-1; 8 bases line up with TRBD1. Germline lookup yields CDR1 GTSNPN and CDR2 SVGIG (reference sequence). CDR3 size: 15 residues. Trimming removed 0 bases from V and 7 bases from J; junction bases left unmatched: 10.

Here the CDR3 DNA reads TGTGCCAGCAGCTTGACGGTGGATAATTCACCCCTCCACTTT. Protein product: CASSLTVDNSPLHF. The gene calls are TRBV5-4 and TRBJ1-6, with D unclear. Germline CDR1 is SGHNT and CDR2 is YYREEE (reference sequence). V lost 1 base and J 5 bases, leaving 7 bases between the germline ends. The CDR3 extends over 14 amino acids.

The chain recombines TRBV7-2 with TRBJ1-5; D is possibly TRBD1 (6 bases). The CDR3 sequence is 16 residues long. The V gene lost 2 bases and the J gene lost 3 bases, with 14 bases spanning the gap. Germline V lookup: CDR1 SGHTA, CDR2 FQGNSA. CDR3 protein: CASSLSGYRVNQPQHF. The CDR3 region has the DNA TGTGCCAGCAGCTTAAGTGGGTACAGGGTCAATCAGCCCCAGCATTTT.

The gene calls are TRBV6-5 and TRBJ2-2; D perhaps matches TRBD1 (5 bases). Germline values: CDR1 MNHEY, CDR2 SVGAGI. This CDR3 contains 14 residues. Between the trimmed V and J ends, which lost 6 bases and 2 bases, there was a span of 10 bases. The CDR3 is CASSLTVNTGELFF. The CDR3 nucleotides are TGTGCCAGCAGCTTGACAGTAAACACCGGGGAGCTGTTTTTT.

The chain combines TRBV7-6 with TRBJ1-1; 7 nucleotides match TRBD1. V trimming: 1 base; J trimming: 8 bases; junction bases outside the gene matches: 10. This CDR3 has 15 amino acids. From germline, CDR1 is SGHVS and CDR2 FNYEAQ. In DNA, the CDR3 is TGTGCCAGCAGCTTAGGTAGATTGGACAGGAGAGAAGCTTTCTTT. This sequence encodes CASSLGRLDRREAFF.

CDR3 sequence reads: CASSPQTGGFYGYTF. In nucleotides, the CDR3 is TGTGCCAGCAGCCCCCAGACAGGGGGGTTTTACGGCTACACCTTC. V is TRBV11-2 and J is TRBJ1-2; TRBD1 aligns across 9 bases. CDR3 length: 15 residues. With 5 bases clipped from V and 8 bases from J, the junction kept 12 bases outside the gene matches. Germline V CDR1 and CDR2: SGHAT, FQNNGV.

The CDR3 DNA reads as TGTGCCAGCAGATGGACTACTCAGCCCTACGAGCAGTACTTC. As protein: CASRWTTQPYEQYF. This chain links TRBV28 with TRBJ2-7, with D possibly TRBD2 on 6 matching bases. The CDR3 loop spans 14 amino acids. Trimming took 6 bases from V and 2 from J, leaving 14 bases between them. Per germline, CDR1 MDHEN and CDR2 SYDVKM. The whole variable domain, filled in from reference TRBV28 and TRBJ2-7, reads DVKVTQSSRYLVKRTGEKVFLECVQDMDHENMFWYRQDPGLGLRLIYFSYDVKMKEKGDIPEGYSVSREKKERFSLILESASTNQTSMYLCASRWTTQPYEQYFGPGTRLTVT.

This clone was counted a single time. The chain joins TRBV10-3 to TRBJ2-1; no clear D gene. CDR1 ENHRY and CDR2 SYGVKD come from the germline V gene. CDR3 size: 13 residues. The V gene lost 10 bases and the J gene lost 0 bases, with 10 bases spanning the gap. CDR3: CANNSYSYNEQFF. DNA of the CDR3: TGTGCCAACAACAGCTACTCCTACAATGAGCAGTTCTTC.

This clone came up once. Other DNA sequences in the same sample also yield this CDR3. The chain carries TRBV6-5 and TRBJ2-6; perhaps TRBD2 as D (6 bases). CDR1 and CDR2 (germline): MNHEY, SVGAGI. The CDR3 length is 15 residues. V was cut by 2 bases and J by 2 bases, with 7 bases left in between. This CDR3 is CASSYGGTGANVLTF. The CDR3 DNA reads TGTGCCAGCAGTTACGGGGGGACTGGGGCCAACGTCCTGACTTTC.

The V call is TRBV19, the J call TRBJ2-2, with 8 bases identical to TRBD1. CDR3 length: 15 residues. J gave up 1 base and V 4 bases, and 2 bases lay outside the gene matches. CDR1 is LNHDA, CDR2 SQIVND, per germline (reference sequence). DNA of the CDR3: TGTGCCAGTAGTAGGACAGGGTTGAACACCGGGGAGCTGTTTTTT. Protein sequence: CASSRTGLNTGELFF.

The J gene is TRBJ2-7, the V gene TRBV6-5; tentatively, D is TRBD2 (6 bases). Germline loops: CDR1 MNHEY, CDR2 SVGAGI. V was clipped by 2 bases and J by 3 bases, with 11 bases between them. This CDR3 has 14 amino acids. The chain's CDR3 is CASSYQGTRYEQYF. CDR3 nucleotide sequence: TGTGCCAGCAGTTACCAAGGGACTCGCTACGAGCAGTACTTC.

The genes are TRBV9 and TRBJ1-6; TRBD1 matches at 7 bases. J gave up 8 bases and V 0 bases, and 8 bases lay outside the gene matches. There are 16 residues in the CDR3. Germline assignment: CDR1 SGDLS and CDR2 YYNGEE. CDR3 coding DNA: TGTGCCAGCAGCGTAGCTCCAAAGGACAGGTATTCACCCCTCCACTTT. Translating it yields CASSVAPKDRYSPLHF.

The gene calls are TRBV6-5 and TRBJ1-2; D call uncertain. V lost 5 bases, J lost 4 bases, and 8 bases lay in between. Germline V gives CDR1 MNHEY, CDR2 SVGAGI. The CDR3 is 12 residues long. This chain's CDR3 is CASSATGYGYTF. The CDR3 DNA is TGTGCCAGCAGTGCGACGGGCTATGGCTACACCTTC.